These 8 T cell receptor beta chains were sequenced from one sample in a study of T cells after yellow fever vaccination (dated by TCRdb to the late 2010s). What this sample's treatment or condition label stands for: live attenuated yellow fever vaccine strain. Library generation was performed with 5' RACE. Sequencing took place on an Illumina HiSeq 2500. The public reads were reanalyzed by TCRdb: fastp trimming at Q25, MiXCR alignment, in-frame beta chains only. Each entry is one CDR3 protein sequence, shown with its most common DNA and genes. This sample gives hundreds of thousands of distinct CDR3 sequences in total; roughly an eighth of them show up just once. The ten most abundant clones make up about 16% of the sample. This specimen was PBMCs, taken on the day of the yellow fever booster vaccination. These receptors originate from a young man who received the YFV17D yellow fever vaccine.

This chain joins TRBV9 and TRBJ2-2, with 7 bases that match TRBD2. The germline gives CDR1 SGDLS, CDR2 YYNGEE. J lost 3 bases, V lost 4 bases, and 9 bases had no gene match. The CDR3 length is 16 residues. The CDR3 sequence: CASSPRGAGDTGELFF. CDR3 bases: TGTGCCAGCAGCCCGAGAGGGGCGGGGGACACCGGGGAGCTGTTTTTT. The whole variable domain, filled in from reference TRBV9 and TRBJ2-2, reads DSGVTQTPKHLITATGQRVTLRCSPRSGDLSVYWYQQSLDQGLQFLIQYYNGEERAKGNILERFSAQQFPDLHSELNLSSLELGDSALYFCASSPRGAGDTGELFFGEGSRLTVL.

In this sample, this clonotype turned up a few times. The chain has TRBV5-1 and TRBJ2-7; 12 nucleotides align to TRBD2. V lost 1 base, J lost 5 bases, and 7 bases stayed unmatched. Germline CDR1 is SGHRS and CDR2 is YFSETQ. This CDR3 is built from 16 residues. The CDR3 DNA follows: TGCGCCAGCAGCTTGACGCGACTAGCGGGAGAAGACGAGCAGTACTTC. Translation gives CASSLTRLAGEDEQYF.

The J gene is TRBJ2-5, the V gene TRBV12-3 or TRBV12-4, with D tentatively TRBD2 (6 bases). The V and J ends lost 7 bases and 5 bases respectively, with 17 bases between them. The CDR3 is 14 residues long. CDR3 sequence: CASKDRLVRETQYF. CDR3 in DNA: TGTGCCAGCAAGGATAGACTAGTTCGCGAGACCCAGTACTTC.

This clonotype was picked up a small number of times. The rearrangement uses TRBV7-2 and TRBJ2-4; D unresolved. Germline lookup yields CDR1 SGHTA and CDR2 FQGNSA. Trimming stripped 5 bases from V and 6 bases from J, with 8 bases between. The CDR3 runs 12 residues. In DNA form, the CDR3 reads TGTGCCAGCAGCCCGGACGCAAACATTCAGTACTTC. It encodes CASSPDANIQYF. The variable domain in full, completed from reference TRBV7-2 and TRBJ2-4, reads GAGVSQSPSNKVTEKGKDVELRCDPISGHTALYWYRQSLGQGLEFLIYFQGNSAPDKSGLPSDRFSAERTGGSVSTLTIQRTQQEDSAVYLCASSPDANIQYFGAGTRLSVL.

The V gene is TRBV3-1, the J gene TRBJ1-6; D may be TRBD1 (5 bases). This CDR3 is built from 14 residues. With 5 bases removed from V and 7 bases from J, the gap between germline ends came to 12 bases. CDR1 is LGHDT and CDR2 is YNNKEL in the germline V gene (reference sequence). In DNA, the CDR3 is TGTGCCAGCAGCGATCCGGGGACCAATTCACCCCTCCACTTT. It specifies CASSDPGTNSPLHF.

The chain recombines TRBV6-5 with TRBJ2-1, with 11 positions matching TRBD2. The junction had 5 bases not matched to a gene; V was cut back by 1 base and J by 6 bases. This CDR3 is built from 16 residues. The germline gives CDR1 MNHEY, CDR2 SVGAGI. DNA of the CDR3: TGTGCCAGCAGTTACTACACTAGCGGGAGTGTCAATGAGCAGTTCTTC. Protein sequence: CASSYYTSGSVNEQFF.

This clonotype occurred a few times. This chain connects TRBV14 to TRBJ2-3; tentatively, D is TRBD2 (6 bases). Germline-derived CDR1 and CDR2 are SGHDN and FVKESK. This CDR3 spans 19 amino acids. The germline V and J ends were trimmed by 0 bases and 0 bases, with 19 bases remaining between them. CDR3 residues: CASSQESGGAGLSTDTQYF. The CDR3 nucleotides read TGTGCCAGCAGCCAAGAATCCGGGGGAGCGGGCCTTAGCACAGATACGCAGTATTTT.

CDR3 region: CASKAWTGNDEQYF. Written as DNA, the CDR3 is TGTGCCAGCAAAGCTTGGACAGGGAACGACGAGCAGTACTTC. The rearrangement joins TRBV27 to TRBJ2-7; 8 bases map to TRBD1. This CDR3 is 14 amino acids long. The J segment lost 5 bases and the V segment lost 7 bases, leaving 10 bases of the junction unmatched. Looked up from germline, CDR1 is MNHEY and CDR2 is SMNVEV (reference sequence).